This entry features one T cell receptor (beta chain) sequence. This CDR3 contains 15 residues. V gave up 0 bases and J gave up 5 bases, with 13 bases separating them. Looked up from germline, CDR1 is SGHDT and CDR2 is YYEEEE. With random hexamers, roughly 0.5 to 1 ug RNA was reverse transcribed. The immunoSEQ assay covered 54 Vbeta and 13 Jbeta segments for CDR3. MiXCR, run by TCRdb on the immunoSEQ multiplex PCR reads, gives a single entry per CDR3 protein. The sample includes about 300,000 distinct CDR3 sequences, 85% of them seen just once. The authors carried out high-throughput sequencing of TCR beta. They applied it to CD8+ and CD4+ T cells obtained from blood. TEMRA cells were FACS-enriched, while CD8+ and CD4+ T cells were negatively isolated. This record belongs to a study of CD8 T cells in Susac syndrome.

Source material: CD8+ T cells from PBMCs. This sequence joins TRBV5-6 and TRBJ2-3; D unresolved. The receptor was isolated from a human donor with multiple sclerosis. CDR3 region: CASSLVHLIRDTQYF. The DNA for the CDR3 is TGTGCCAGCAGCTTGGTTCACCTTATCAGAGATACGCAGTATTTT.